Listed below are T cell receptor beta chains from one sample, sequenced in a study of CD8+ T cells in alopecia areata. Assay: immunoSEQ multiplex PCR; the TCRdb copy retains only in-frame clones and omits some. Here the sample spans hundreds of thousands of clones, about two thirds being singletons. The source was CD4+ T cells sorted from blood, collected at week 0. These receptors all come from a human donor with alopecia areata. The CDR3 runs from the conserved cysteine through the conserved F or W. The D gene is left open where the match is weak. Expanded clones are given a class, and other clones once, few, many or no size at all.

d_call	clone_size	v_call	j_call	cdr3_length	cdr3_aa	cdr3_nt
-	-	TRBV29-1	TRBJ1-1	11	CSVEDVPSAFF	TGCAGCGTTGAAGATGTTCCATCGGCTTTCTTT
TRBD1	-	TRBV7-9	TRBJ2-7	14	CASSPSGTAYEQYF	TGTGCCAGCAGCCCCTCCGGGACAGCGTACGAGCAGTACTTC
-	once	TRBV27	TRBJ1-2	14	CASSLKGGNYGYTF	TGTGCCAGCAGTCTCAAAGGAGGCAACTATGGCTACACCTTC
-	few	TRBV23-1	TRBJ2-2	13	CASSPQDSGELFF	TGCGCCAGCAGTCCTCAGGACTCCGGGGAGCTGTTTTTT
-	-	TRBV10-2	TRBJ2-7	14	CASSPTGARYEQYF	TGCGCCAGCAGTCCGACGGGGGCACGTTACGAGCAGTACTTC
-	-	TRBV29-1	TRBJ2-1	14	CSVEIWRVRNEQFF	TGCAGCGTTGAAATATGGAGGGTTAGAAATGAGCAGTTCTTC
TRBD1	-	TRBV18	TRBJ2-1	14	CASSGDSSYNEQFF	TGTGCCAGCTCTGGGGACAGCTCCTACAATGAGCAGTTCTTC
-	-	TRBV30	TRBJ2-7	13	CAWSVGLSYEQYF	TGTGCCTGGAGTGTAGGGCTGTCCTACGAGCAGTACTTC
TRBD1	-	TRBV6-5	TRBJ2-5	14	CASLSQGALETQYF	TGTGCCAGCCTTTCCCAGGGGGCTCTAGAGACCCAGTACTTC
-	few	TRBV29-1	TRBJ1-3	13	CSVEVRPGNTIYF	TGCAGCGTTGAGGTCCGCCCTGGAAACACCATATATTTT
-	-	TRBV5-1	TRBJ1-1	17	CASSFKASSLMNTEAFF	TGCGCCAGCAGCTTTAAGGCCAGCTCATTAATGAACACTGAAGCTTTCTTT
-	once	TRBV29-1	TRBJ1-1	13	CSVDWGSETEAFF	TGCAGCGTTGATTGGGGATCTGAGACTGAAGCTTTCTTT
-	-	TRBV7-9	TRBJ2-7	15	CASSYSVGRGHEQYF	TGTGCCAGCAGCTATAGTGTTGGCAGGGGCCACGAGCAGTACTTC
-	-	TRBV27	TRBJ1-5	14	CASSLSPKNQPQHF	TGTGCCAGCAGTTTAAGTCCGAAGAATCAGCCCCAGCATTTT
-	-	TRBV29-1	TRBJ2-1	11	CSVARDNEQFF	TGCAGCGTTGCCAGGGACAATGAGCAGTTCTTC